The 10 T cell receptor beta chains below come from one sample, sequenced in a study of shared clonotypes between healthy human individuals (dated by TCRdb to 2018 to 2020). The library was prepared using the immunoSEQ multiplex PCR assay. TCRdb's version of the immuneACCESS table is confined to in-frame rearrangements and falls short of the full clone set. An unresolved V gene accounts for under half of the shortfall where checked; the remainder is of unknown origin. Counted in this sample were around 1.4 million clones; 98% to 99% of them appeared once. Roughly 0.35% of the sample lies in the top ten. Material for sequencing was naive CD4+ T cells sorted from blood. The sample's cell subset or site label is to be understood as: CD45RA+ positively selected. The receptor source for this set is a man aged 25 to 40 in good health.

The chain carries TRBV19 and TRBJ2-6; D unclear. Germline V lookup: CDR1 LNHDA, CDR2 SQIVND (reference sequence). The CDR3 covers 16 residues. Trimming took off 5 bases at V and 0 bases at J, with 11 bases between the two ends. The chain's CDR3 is CASSPIDFSGANVLTF. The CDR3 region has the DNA TGTGCCAGTAGTCCTATCGATTTCTCTGGGGCCAACGTCCTGACTTTC.

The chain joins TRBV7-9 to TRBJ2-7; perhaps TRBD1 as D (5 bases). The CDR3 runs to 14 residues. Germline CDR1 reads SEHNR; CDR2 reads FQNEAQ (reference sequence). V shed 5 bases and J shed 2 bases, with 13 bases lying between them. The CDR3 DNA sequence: TGTGCCAGCAGCAACCAAGGACAACCCTACGAGCAGTACTTC. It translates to CASSNQGQPYEQYF.

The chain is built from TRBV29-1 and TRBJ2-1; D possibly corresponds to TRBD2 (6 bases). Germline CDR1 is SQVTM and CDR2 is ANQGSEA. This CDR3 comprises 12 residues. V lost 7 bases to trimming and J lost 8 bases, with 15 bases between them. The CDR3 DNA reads TGCAGCGGGAGGGTCAGTGATGATGAGCAGTTCTTC. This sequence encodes CSGRVSDDEQFF.

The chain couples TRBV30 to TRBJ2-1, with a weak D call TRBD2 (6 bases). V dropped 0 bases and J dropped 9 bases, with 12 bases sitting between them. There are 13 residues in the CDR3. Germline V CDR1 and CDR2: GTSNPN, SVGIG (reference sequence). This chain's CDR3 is CAWSVWPGVEQFF. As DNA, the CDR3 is TGTGCCTGGAGTGTATGGCCGGGAGTTGAGCAGTTCTTC.

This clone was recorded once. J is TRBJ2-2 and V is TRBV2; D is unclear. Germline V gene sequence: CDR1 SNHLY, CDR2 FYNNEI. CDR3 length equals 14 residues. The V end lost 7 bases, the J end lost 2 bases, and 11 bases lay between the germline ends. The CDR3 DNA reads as TGTGCCAGCAACCGTCAGCAAAACACCGGGGAGCTGTTTTTT. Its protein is CASNRQQNTGELFF. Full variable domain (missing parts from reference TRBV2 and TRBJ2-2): EPEVTQTPSHQVTQMGQEVILRCVPISNHLYFYWYRQILGQKVEFLVSFYNNEISEKSEIFDDQFSVERPDGSNFTLKIRSTKLEDSAMYFCASNRQQNTGELFFGEGSRLTVL.

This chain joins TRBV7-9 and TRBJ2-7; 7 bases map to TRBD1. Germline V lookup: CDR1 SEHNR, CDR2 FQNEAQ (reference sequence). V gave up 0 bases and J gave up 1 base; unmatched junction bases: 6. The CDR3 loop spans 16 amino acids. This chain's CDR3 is CASSLAGQKLSYEQYF. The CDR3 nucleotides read TGTGCCAGCAGCTTAGCGGGACAGAAACTTTCCTACGAGCAGTACTTC.

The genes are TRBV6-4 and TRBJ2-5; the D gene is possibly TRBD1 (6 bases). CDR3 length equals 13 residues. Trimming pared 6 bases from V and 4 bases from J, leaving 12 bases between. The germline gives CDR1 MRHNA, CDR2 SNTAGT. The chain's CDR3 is CASRGAGPETQYF. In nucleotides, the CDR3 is TGTGCCAGCAGGGGGGCTGGCCCAGAGACCCAGTACTTC.

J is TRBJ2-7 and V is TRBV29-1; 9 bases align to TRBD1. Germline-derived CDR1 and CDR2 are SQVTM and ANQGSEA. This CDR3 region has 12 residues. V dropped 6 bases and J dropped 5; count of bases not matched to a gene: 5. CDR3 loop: CSVLQGADEQYF. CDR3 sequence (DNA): TGCAGCGTCTTACAGGGGGCCGACGAGCAGTACTTC.

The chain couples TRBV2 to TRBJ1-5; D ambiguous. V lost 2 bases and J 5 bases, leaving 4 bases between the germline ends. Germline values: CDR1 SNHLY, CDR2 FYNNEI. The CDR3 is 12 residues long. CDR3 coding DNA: TGTGCCAGCAGTGAATATTATCAGCCCCAGCATTTT. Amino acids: CASSEYYQPQHF.

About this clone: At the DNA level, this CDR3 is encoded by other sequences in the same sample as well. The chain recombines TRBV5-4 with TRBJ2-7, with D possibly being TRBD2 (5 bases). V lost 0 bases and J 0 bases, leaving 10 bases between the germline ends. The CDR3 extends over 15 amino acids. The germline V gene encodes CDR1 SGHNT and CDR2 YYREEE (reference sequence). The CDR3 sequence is CASSLDPGISYEQYF. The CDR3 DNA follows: TGTGCCAGCAGCTTGGACCCGGGGATCTCCTACGAGCAGTACTTC.